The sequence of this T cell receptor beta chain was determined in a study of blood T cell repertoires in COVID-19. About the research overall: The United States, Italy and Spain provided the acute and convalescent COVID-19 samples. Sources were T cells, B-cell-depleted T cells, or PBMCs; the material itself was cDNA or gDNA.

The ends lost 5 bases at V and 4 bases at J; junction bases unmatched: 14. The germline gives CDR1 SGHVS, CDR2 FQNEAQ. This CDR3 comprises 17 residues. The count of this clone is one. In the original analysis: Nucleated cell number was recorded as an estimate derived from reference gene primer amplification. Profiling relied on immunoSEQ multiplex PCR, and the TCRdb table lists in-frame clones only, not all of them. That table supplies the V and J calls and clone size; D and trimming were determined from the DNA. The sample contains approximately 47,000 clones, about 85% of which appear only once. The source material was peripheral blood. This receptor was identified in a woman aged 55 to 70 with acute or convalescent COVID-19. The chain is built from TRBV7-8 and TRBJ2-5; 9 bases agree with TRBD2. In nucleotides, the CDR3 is TGTGCCAGCAGCCCCGGGGGGCGGGGGGGCTCTCGAGAGACCCAGTACTTC. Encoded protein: CASSPGGRGGSRETQYF.